These 22 T cell receptor beta chains were sequenced from one sample in a study of blood T cell repertoires in COVID-19. Produced via immunoSEQ multiplex PCR; TCRdb's table is partial and in-frame only. The sample lists about 200,000 clones, approximately 85% occurring once. Sequencing was performed on peripheral blood. These receptor sequences come from an elderly woman with COVID-19, enrolled during active disease.

This clone was recorded only once. This chain links TRBV28 with TRBJ1-2, with a tentative D call TRBD1 (6 bases). Trimming removed 4 bases from V and 0 bases from J, with 18 bases in between. In germline, CDR1 is MDHEN, CDR2 SYDVKM. The CDR3 totals 17 residues. DNA for the CDR3: TGTGCCAGCAGTTCGGGGGGGCGCAGGGCGGCTAACTATGGCTACACCTTC. The encoded protein is CASSSGGRRAANYGYTF.

V is TRBV10-3 and J is TRBJ1-5; D is possibly TRBD1 (6 bases). V shed 0 bases and J shed 2 bases, with 11 bases lying between them. The V gene's germline CDR1 is ENHRY and CDR2 SYGVKD. This CDR3 region has 16 residues. CDR3 coding DNA: TGTGCCATCAGTGAGTCGGGGGCCTTGGGCAATCAGCCCCAGCATTTT. Translated: CAISESGALGNQPQHF.

This clone was seen a few times. V gene TRBV2 combines with J gene TRBJ2-1; 7 nucleotides match TRBD1. J was trimmed by 9 bases and V by 3 bases; bases with no gene match: 2. Germline V gene sequence: CDR1 SNHLY, CDR2 FYNNEI. This CDR3 contains 12 residues. As DNA, the CDR3 is TGTGCCAGCAGTGATAGGACAGGTGAGCAGTTCTTC. This sequence encodes CASSDRTGEQFF.

Concerning this clone: At the DNA level, this CDR3 is encoded by other sequences in the same sample as well. This sequence joins TRBV12-3 or TRBV12-4 and TRBJ1-5; D remains unclear. The V and J ends lost 3 bases and 5 bases respectively, with 5 bases between them. The CDR3 is 12 amino acids. Written as DNA, the CDR3 is TGTGCCAGCAGTTTGGAGTATCAGCCCCAGCATTTT. As protein: CASSLEYQPQHF.

V is TRBV9 and J is TRBJ1-1; TRBD1 is a possible D gene (5 bases). CDR1 and CDR2 (germline): SGDLS, YYNGEE. The V gene lost 0 bases and the J gene lost 5 bases, with 14 bases spanning the gap. The CDR3 length is 15 residues. CDR3 DNA: TGTGCCAGCAGCGTAGTAACAGGTTCTTGGACTGAAGCTTTCTTT. Protein sequence: CASSVVTGSWTEAFF. The full variable domain, its missing parts supplied by reference TRBV9 and TRBJ1-1, is DSGVTQTPKHLITATGQRVTLRCSPRSGDLSVYWYQQSLDQGLQFLIQYYNGEERAKGNILERFSAQQFPDLHSELNLSSLELGDSALYFCASSVVTGSWTEAFFGQGTRLTVV.

This clone was picked up a small number of times. The J gene is TRBJ1-2, the V gene TRBV2; D call uncertain. CDR1 SNHLY and CDR2 FYNNEI come from the germline V gene. The CDR3 length is 11 residues. Trimming cost V 4 bases and J 7 bases, with 7 bases left between them. CDR3: CASSAPSGYTF. CDR3 DNA sequence: TGTGCCAGCAGTGCCCCGAGTGGCTACACCTTC.

V usage is TRBV9 and J usage is TRBJ1-1; no clear D. Germline V CDR1 and CDR2: SGDLS, YYNGEE. The CDR3 length is 13 residues. V was shortened by 0 bases and J by 4 bases, with 7 bases between the two germline ends. In DNA, the CDR3 is TGTGCCAGCAGCGTAGTCTCTAGCACTGAAGCTTTCTTT. It encodes CASSVVSSTEAFF.

On this clone: One end of the junction varies from germline; a read error may be responsible. The V gene is TRBV7-7, the J gene TRBJ2-2; TRBD1 aligns across 10 bases. The CDR3 is 14 residues long. From germline, CDR1 is SSHAT and CDR2 FNYEAQ (reference sequence). CDR3 sequence: CASSGTGDTGELFF. The CDR3 DNA reads TGTGCTAGCAGCGGGACAGGGGACACCGGGGAGCTGTTTTTT. Using reference TRBV7-7 and TRBJ2-2 for the parts outside the CDR3, the full variable domain is GAGVSQSPRYKVTKRGQDVTLRCDPISSHATLYWYQQALGQGPEFLTYFNYEAQPDKSGLPSDRFSAERPEGSISTLTIQRTEQRDSAMYRCASSGTGDTGELFFGEGSRLTVL.

The chain couples TRBV18 to TRBJ2-7, with TRBD2 as a possible D gene (5 bases). The CDR3 spans 13 residues. The germline V gene encodes CDR1 KGHSH and CDR2 LQKENI. Trimming took off 1 base at V and 4 bases at J, with 8 bases between the two ends. The CDR3, as DNA: TGTGCCAGCTCACCACAGCCGGGGTACGAGCAGTACTTC. As protein: CASSPQPGYEQYF. The full variable domain, with the rest looked up from reference TRBV18 and TRBJ2-7, is NAGVMQNPRHLVRRRGQEARLRCSPMKGHSHVYWYRQLPEEGLKFMVYLQKENIIDESGMPKERFSAEFPKEGPSILRIQQVVRGDSAAYFCASSPQPGYEQYFGPGTRLTVT.

This CDR3 reads CASTTGNQPQHF. CDR3 DNA sequence: TGTGCCAGCACCACGGGAAATCAGCCCCAGCATTTT. This chain uses TRBV7-9 with TRBJ1-5; D is ambiguous. Trimming removed 7 bases from V and 4 bases from J, with 8 bases in between. The CDR3 extends over 12 amino acids. Germline V lookup: CDR1 SEHNR, CDR2 FQNEAQ (reference sequence).

The CDR3 nucleotides read TGTGCCAGCAGCGTTCGCCGGGACAGGGGTGGCTATGGCTACACCTTC. This encodes CASSVRRDRGGYGYTF. This chain uses TRBV9 with TRBJ1-2; 10 bases agree with TRBD1. Germline CDR1 reads SGDLS; CDR2 reads YYNGEE. V was clipped by 2 bases and J by 4 bases; unmatched bases: 8. There are 16 residues in the CDR3.

The rearrangement links TRBV18 to TRBJ1-4; the D gene is possibly TRBD1 (5 bases). The CDR3 spans 15 residues. With 0 bases removed from V and 7 bases from J, the gap between germline ends came to 12 bases. Germline loops: CDR1 KGHSH, CDR2 LQKENI. Here the CDR3 reads CASSPPLERGEKLFF. DNA of the CDR3: TGTGCCAGCTCACCACCACTCGAAAGGGGTGAAAAACTGTTTTTT.

V usage is TRBV6-5 and J usage is TRBJ1-5; D call uncertain. Germline CDR1 is MNHEY and CDR2 is SVGAGI. This CDR3 is 13 amino acids long. V lost 2 bases, J lost 7 bases, and 9 bases lay in between. DNA of the CDR3: TGTGCCAGCAGTTACGAGGTGCGACAGCCCCAGCATTTT. Residues: CASSYEVRQPQHF.

This rearrangement joins TRBV5-6 to TRBJ1-5; D is uncertain. CDR3 length equals 15 residues. From germline, CDR1 is SGHDT and CDR2 YYEEEE. Trimming removed 3 bases at V and 0 bases at J, with 10 bases between. The CDR3 sequence is CASSSTTYSNQPQHF. CDR3 DNA sequence: TGTGCCAGCAGCTCTACTACTTATAGCAATCAGCCCCAGCATTTT.

This clone was detected only a few times. The chain combines TRBV18 with TRBJ2-7; perhaps TRBD2 as D (7 bases). With 0 bases removed from V and 3 bases from J, the gap between germline ends came to 15 bases. The CDR3 totals 16 residues. The germline V gene has CDR1 KGHSH and CDR2 LQKENI. The CDR3: CASSPPAGASFYEQYF. The CDR3 bases are TGTGCCAGCTCACCACCGGCGGGGGCGAGCTTCTACGAGCAGTACTTC. The full variable domain, rest sourced from reference TRBV18 and TRBJ2-7, is NAGVMQNPRHLVRRRGQEARLRCSPMKGHSHVYWYRQLPEEGLKFMVYLQKENIIDESGMPKERFSAEFPKEGPSILRIQQVVRGDSAAYFCASSPPAGASFYEQYFGPGTRLTVT.

The V call is TRBV3-1 (or the pseudogene TRBV3-2), the J call TRBJ2-3; 12 bases line up with TRBD2. Unmatched junction bases numbered 8, after V lost 5 bases and J lost 5 bases. Germline V gene sequence: CDR1 LGHDT, CDR2 YNNKEL (reference sequence). The CDR3 sequence is 16 residues long. The CDR3 DNA follows: TGTGCCAGCAGCTCTCGACTAGCGGGAGACGTAGATACGCAGTATTTT. It encodes CASSSRLAGDVDTQYF.

This clone appeared once. J is TRBJ1-1 and V is TRBV5-1, with 7 bases lining up with TRBD1. The CDR3 consists of 14 residues. J lost 5 bases, V lost 4 bases, and 8 bases had no gene match. Germline CDR1 reads SGHRS; CDR2 reads YFSETQ. The CDR3 loop reads CASSAQTGRTEAFF. The DNA of the CDR3 is TGCGCCAGCAGCGCCCAGACAGGGCGGACTGAAGCTTTCTTT.

The V call is TRBV19, the J call TRBJ1-2, with no clear D. The CDR3 spans 13 residues. V shed 6 bases and J shed 3 bases, with 11 bases lying between them. Germline assignment: CDR1 LNHDA and CDR2 SQIVND (reference sequence). CDR3 coding DNA: TGTGCCAGTAGCCCCAGCGGGGACTATGGCTACACCTTC. Translating gives CASSPSGDYGYTF. The full variable domain, in which reference TRBV19 and TRBJ1-2 provide the parts outside the CDR3, is DGGITQSPKYLFRKEGQNVTLSCEQNLNHDAMYWYRQDPGQGLRLIYYSQIVNDFQKGDIAEGYSVSREKKESFPLTVTSAQKNPTAFYLCASSPSGDYGYTFGSGTRLTVV.

J is TRBJ1-2 and V is TRBV3-1 (or the pseudogene TRBV3-2); D gene uncertain. V lost 1 base, J lost 7 bases, and 7 bases lay in between. From germline, CDR1 is LGHDT and CDR2 YNNKEL (reference sequence). The CDR3 totals 12 residues. CDR3: CASSQGLGGYTF. In DNA form, the CDR3 reads TGTGCCAGCAGCCAAGGGCTAGGTGGCTACACCTTC.

In this sample, this clone turned up a few times. V is TRBV9 and J is TRBJ1-5, with TRBD1 matching 7 bases. J lost 6 bases, V lost 3 bases, and 6 bases had no gene match. Germline V gives CDR1 SGDLS, CDR2 YYNGEE. This CDR3 contains 14 residues. CDR3 sequence reads: CASSGGQVSQPQHF. The CDR3 DNA is TGTGCCAGCAGCGGAGGACAGGTCAGTCAGCCCCAGCATTTT.

The chain recombines TRBV27 with TRBJ2-1; D may be TRBD1 (6 bases). CDR1 is MNHEY and CDR2 is SMNVEV in the germline V gene (reference sequence). The CDR3 has 13 residues. The ends were cut back, 4 bases at V and 6 bases at J, with 10 bases in the middle. The CDR3 region is CASSSGRGNEQFF. For the CDR3, the DNA is TGTGCCAGCAGTTCGGGCAGGGGCAATGAGCAGTTCTTC.

The genes are TRBV6-4 and TRBJ2-2; 7 positions match TRBD1. The CDR3 is 18 amino acids. V lost 3 bases, J lost 4 bases, and 14 bases stayed unmatched. Germline V gives CDR1 MRHNA, CDR2 SNTAGT. In DNA form, the CDR3 reads TGTGCCAGCAGTGAGCGAGGACTTGACAGGGCTTCCACCGGGGAGCTGTTTTTT. Protein sequence: CASSERGLDRASTGELFF.